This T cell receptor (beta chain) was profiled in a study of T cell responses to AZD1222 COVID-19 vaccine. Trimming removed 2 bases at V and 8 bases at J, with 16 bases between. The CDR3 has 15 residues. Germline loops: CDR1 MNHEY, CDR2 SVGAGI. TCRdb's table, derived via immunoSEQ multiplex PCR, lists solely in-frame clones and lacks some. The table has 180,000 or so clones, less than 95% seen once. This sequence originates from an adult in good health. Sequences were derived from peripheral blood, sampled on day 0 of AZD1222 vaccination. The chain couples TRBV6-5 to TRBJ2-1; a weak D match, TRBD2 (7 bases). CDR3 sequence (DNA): TGTGCCAGCAGTTACGGGAGGGGGGGCGGCGATGAGCAGTTCTTC. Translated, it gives CASSYGRGGGDEQFF.